This T cell receptor beta chain was sequenced during a study of blood T cell repertoires in COVID-19. Overall study context: PBMCs, B-cell-depleted T cells, or T cells provided the cDNA or gDNA that made up the material.

Per the authors' pipeline: Reference gene primer amplification gave estimated nucleated cell counts. Clones were sequenced by immunoSEQ multiplex PCR, and TCRdb holds only the in-frame ones, with some missing. V, J and clone size are those of that table, while D and trimming were read from the DNA. Here the sample spans approximately 230,000 clones, around 83% being singletons. V lost 3 bases to trimming and J lost 3 bases; unmatched junction nucleotides: 5. Germline V gene sequence: CDR1 SGHDT, CDR2 YYEEEE. The length of the CDR3 is 15 residues. The source of this sequence is a man aged 80 or over with acute or convalescent COVID-19. Sequenced sample: peripheral blood. The chain uses TRBV5-6 and TRBJ1-4; TRBD1 matches 7 bases. CDR3 region: CASSSTGVPNEKLFF. The CDR3 nucleotides are TGTGCCAGCAGCTCAACAGGGGTCCCTAATGAAAAACTGTTTTTT.